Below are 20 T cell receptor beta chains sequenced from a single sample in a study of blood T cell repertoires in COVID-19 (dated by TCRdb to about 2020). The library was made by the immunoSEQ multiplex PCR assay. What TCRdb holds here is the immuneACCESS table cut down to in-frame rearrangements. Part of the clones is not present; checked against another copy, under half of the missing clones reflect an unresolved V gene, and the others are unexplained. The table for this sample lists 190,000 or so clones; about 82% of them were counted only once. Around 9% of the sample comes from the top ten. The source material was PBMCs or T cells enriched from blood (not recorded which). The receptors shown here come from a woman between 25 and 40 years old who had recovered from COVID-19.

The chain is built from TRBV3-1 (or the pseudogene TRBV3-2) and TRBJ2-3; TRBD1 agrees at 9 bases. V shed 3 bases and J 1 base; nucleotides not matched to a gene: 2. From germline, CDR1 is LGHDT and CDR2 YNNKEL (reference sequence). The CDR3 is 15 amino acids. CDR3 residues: CASSHRDRGTDTQYF. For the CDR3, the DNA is TGTGCCAGCAGCCATCGGGACAGGGGCACAGATACGCAGTATTTT.

The CDR3 DNA follows: TGTGCCAGCAGCTTATCAAGGGACAGGCTAGGGGAGACCCAGTACTTC. Translating gives CASSLSRDRLGETQYF. The V gene is TRBV7-2, the J gene TRBJ2-5, with TRBD1 matching over 8 bases. The CDR3 length is 16 residues. Germline V lookup: CDR1 SGHTA, CDR2 FQGNSA. V shed 2 bases and J 5 bases; nucleotides not matched to a gene: 10.

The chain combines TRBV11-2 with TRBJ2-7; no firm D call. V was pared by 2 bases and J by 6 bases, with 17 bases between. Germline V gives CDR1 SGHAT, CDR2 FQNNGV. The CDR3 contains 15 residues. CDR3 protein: CASSLIGPRGSEQYF. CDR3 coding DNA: TGTGCCAGCAGCTTAATTGGCCCCCGAGGCTCCGAGCAGTACTTC.

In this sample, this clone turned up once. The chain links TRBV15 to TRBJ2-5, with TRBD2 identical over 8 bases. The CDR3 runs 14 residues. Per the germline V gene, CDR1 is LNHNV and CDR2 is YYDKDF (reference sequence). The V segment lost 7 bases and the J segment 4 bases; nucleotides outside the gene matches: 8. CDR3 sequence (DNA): TGTGCCACCACGCGGGGGGCAGCCGCAGAGACCCAGTACTTC. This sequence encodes CATTRGAAAETQYF.

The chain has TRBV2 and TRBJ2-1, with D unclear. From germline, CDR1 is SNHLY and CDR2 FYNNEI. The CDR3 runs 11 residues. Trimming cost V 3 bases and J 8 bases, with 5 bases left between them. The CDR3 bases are TGTGCCAGCAGTGATTCTTATGAGCAGTTCTTC. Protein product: CASSDSYEQFF.

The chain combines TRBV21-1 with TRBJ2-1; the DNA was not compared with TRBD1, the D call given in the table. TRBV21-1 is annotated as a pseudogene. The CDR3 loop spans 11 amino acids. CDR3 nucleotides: TGTGCCTTGGCAAGGGGCAACCCCCAGTTCTTC. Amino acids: CALARGNPQFF.

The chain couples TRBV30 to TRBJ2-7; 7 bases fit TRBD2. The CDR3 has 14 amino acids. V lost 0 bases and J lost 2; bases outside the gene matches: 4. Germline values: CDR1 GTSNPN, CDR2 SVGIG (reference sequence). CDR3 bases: TGTGCCTGGAGTGTCGGCGGGGGACCCTACGAGCAGTACTTC. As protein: CAWSVGGGPYEQYF.

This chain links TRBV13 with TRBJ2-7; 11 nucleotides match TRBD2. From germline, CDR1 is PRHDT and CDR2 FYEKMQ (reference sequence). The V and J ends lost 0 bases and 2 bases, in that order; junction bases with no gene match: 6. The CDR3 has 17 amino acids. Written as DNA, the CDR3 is TGTGCCAGCAGCTTAGGGGGACTAGCGGAGACCGCCTACGAGCAGTACTTC. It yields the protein CASSLGGLAETAYEQYF.

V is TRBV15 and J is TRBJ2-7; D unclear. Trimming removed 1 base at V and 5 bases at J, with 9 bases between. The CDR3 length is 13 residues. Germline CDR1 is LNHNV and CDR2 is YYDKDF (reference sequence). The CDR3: CATSRVDTDEQYF. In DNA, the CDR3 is TGTGCCACCAGCAGAGTAGACACAGACGAGCAGTACTTC.

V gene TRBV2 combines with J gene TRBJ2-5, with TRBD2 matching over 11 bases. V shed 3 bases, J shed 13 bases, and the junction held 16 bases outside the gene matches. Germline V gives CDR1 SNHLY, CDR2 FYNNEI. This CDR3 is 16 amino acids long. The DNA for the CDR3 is TGTGCCAGCAGTGATCCGGGACTAGCGGAGATCTACCCTCCGTACTTC. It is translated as CASSDPGLAEIYPPYF.

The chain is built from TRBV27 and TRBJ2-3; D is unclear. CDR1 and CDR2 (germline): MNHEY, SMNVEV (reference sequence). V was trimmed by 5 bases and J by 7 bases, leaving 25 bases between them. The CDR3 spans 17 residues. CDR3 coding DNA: TGTGCCAGCAGTGTTACGGCCCAGCTCGAGAGGCCTTATACGCAGTATTTT. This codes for CASSVTAQLERPYTQYF.

The DNA for the CDR3 is TGCAGTGCTAGTATGGGTCTGGGCTCGATTTACGAGCAGTACTTC. Translating gives CSASMGLGSIYEQYF. This sequence joins TRBV20-1 and TRBJ2-7, with D unclear. Trimming took off 3 bases at V and 4 bases at J, with 19 bases between the two ends. This CDR3 has 15 amino acids. Germline CDR1 reads DFQATT; CDR2 reads SNEGSKA (reference sequence).

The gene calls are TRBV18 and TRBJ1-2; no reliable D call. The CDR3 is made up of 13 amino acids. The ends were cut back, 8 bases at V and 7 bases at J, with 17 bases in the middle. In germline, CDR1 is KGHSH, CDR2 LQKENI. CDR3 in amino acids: CASRGSVGGGYTF. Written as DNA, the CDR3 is TGTGCCAGCCGCGGATCCGTGGGAGGTGGCTACACCTTC.

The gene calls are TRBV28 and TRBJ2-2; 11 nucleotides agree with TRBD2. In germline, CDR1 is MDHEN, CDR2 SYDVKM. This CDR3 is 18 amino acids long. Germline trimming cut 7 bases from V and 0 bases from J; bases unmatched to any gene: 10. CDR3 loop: CASTNPLGLAANTGELFF. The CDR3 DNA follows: TGTGCCAGCACCAATCCCTTGGGACTAGCGGCGAACACCGGGGAGCTGTTTTTT. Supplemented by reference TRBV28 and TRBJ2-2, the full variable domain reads DVKVTQSSRYLVKRTGEKVFLECVQDMDHENMFWYRQDPGLGLRLIYFSYDVKMKEKGDIPEGYSVSREKKERFSLILESASTNQTSMYLCASTNPLGLAANTGELFFGEGSRLTVL.

The CDR3 bases are TGTGCCAGCAGTGTGGGACATGCCTACGAGCAGTACTTC. This codes for CASSVGHAYEQYF. The chain carries TRBV12-3 or TRBV12-4 and TRBJ2-7, with a weak D call TRBD1 (6 bases). The CDR3 contains 13 residues. Trimming stripped 5 bases from V and 2 bases from J, with 10 bases between.

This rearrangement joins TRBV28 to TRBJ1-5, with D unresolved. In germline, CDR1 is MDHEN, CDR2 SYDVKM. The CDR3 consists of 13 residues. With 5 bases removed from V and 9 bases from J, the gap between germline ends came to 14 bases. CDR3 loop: CASSPPHVRPQHF. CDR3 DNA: TGTGCCAGCAGTCCCCCCCACGTGAGGCCCCAGCATTTT.

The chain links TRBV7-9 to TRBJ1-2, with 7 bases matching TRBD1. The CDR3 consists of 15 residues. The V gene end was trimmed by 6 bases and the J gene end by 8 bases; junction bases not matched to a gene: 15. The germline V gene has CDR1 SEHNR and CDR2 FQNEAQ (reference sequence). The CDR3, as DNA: TGTGCCAGCAGTCCTCGAACCGACAGGGCCGGGGGCTACACCTTC. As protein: CASSPRTDRAGGYTF.

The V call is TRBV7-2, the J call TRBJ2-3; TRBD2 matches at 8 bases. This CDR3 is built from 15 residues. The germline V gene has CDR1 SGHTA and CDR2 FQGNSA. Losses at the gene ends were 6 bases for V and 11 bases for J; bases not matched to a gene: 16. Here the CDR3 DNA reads TGTGCCAGCAGACCCGTTCAAGCGGGGGCCTGGGAGCAGTATTTT. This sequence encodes CASRPVQAGAWEQYF. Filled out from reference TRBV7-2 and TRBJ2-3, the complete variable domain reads GAGVSQSPSNKVTEKGKDVELRCDPISGHTALYWYRQSLGQGLEFLIYFQGNSAPDKSGLPSDRFSAERTGGSVSTLTIQRTQQEDSAVYLCASRPVQAGAWEQYFGPGTRLTVL.

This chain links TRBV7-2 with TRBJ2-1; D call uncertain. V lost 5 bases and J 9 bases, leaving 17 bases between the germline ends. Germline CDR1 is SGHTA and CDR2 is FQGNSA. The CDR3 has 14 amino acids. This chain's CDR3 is CASSPAVVLIEQFF. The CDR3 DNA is TGTGCCAGCAGCCCTGCGGTAGTGTTGATTGAGCAGTTCTTC.

The DNA for the CDR3 is TGTGCCATCAGTGAATTGCGGACAGGCGAAAACACCATATATTTT. This encodes CAISELRTGENTIYF. The chain recombines TRBV10-3 with TRBJ1-3; 7 bases are shared with TRBD1. The CDR3 covers 15 residues. V lost 3 bases and J lost 6; bases outside the gene matches: 8. The V gene's germline CDR1 is ENHRY and CDR2 SYGVKD.